This entry is about one TCR beta chain. The antigen remains undetermined. The CDR3 extends over 14 amino acids. Per the germline V gene, CDR1 is SGHRS and CDR2 is YFSETQ. V was pared by 0 bases and J by 4 bases, with 8 bases between. Profiling relied on immunoSEQ multiplex PCR, and the TCRdb table lists in-frame clones only, not all of them. The table has 45,000 to 60,000 clones, more than 70% seen once. This sample stems from a study of PD-L1 blockade in urothelial cancer. Study-level background: Blood-derived samples held a median approximately 140,000 T cells. Findings of the study overall: Durable-benefit patients showed greater tumor-associated blood clone expansion at 3 weeks. Better progression-free and overall survival followed lower pretreatment blood clonality.

Described time point: peripheral blood 6 weeks after treatment start. Patient disease was locally advanced or metastatic urothelial carcinoma. J is TRBJ2-1 and V is TRBV5-1, with a weak D call TRBD2 (6 bases). The source of this sequence is a man aged 55 to 70 with urothelial cancer. Sequenced here: PBMCs, sampled around atezolizumab (anti-PD-L1) treatment. CDR3 coding DNA: TGCGCCAGCAGCTTGGCCGGGAGTTACAATGAGCAGTTCTTC. Translating gives CASSLAGSYNEQFF.